The clone carrying this T cell receptor beta chain was counted a single time. Its target is not known. These data originate in a study of T cell responses to AZD1222 COVID-19 vaccine. General study points: Distributed over spike, vaccine-associated CD4 TCRs predominated at 160-218 and 743-854. Sampled repertoires all dated from after the peak T cell response.

Germline V lookup: CDR1 SGHRS, CDR2 YFSETQ. The V gene end was trimmed by 4 bases and the J gene end by 8 bases; junction bases not matched to a gene: 11. The CDR3 loop spans 16 amino acids. Clones were read by immunoSEQ multiplex PCR, and TCRdb kept only the in-frame ones, dropping some. Here the sample spans roughly 120,000 clones, 88% being singletons. V is TRBV5-1 and J is TRBJ1-4; 10 bases align to TRBD1. This clonotype was sampled from an adult in good health. This material consisted of peripheral blood, taken on day 0 of MenACWY control vaccination. The CDR3 loop is CASSGDRTGGGEKLFF. The CDR3 region has the DNA TGCGCCAGCAGCGGGGATAGGACAGGGGGAGGAGAAAAACTGTTTTTT.